This entry lists 10 T cell receptor beta chains sequenced from one sample in a study of CD8+CD57+ T cells in acquired aplastic anemia. Patients who underwent sequencing had shown CD8+CD57+ cell expansion by flow cytometry. Genomic DNA acted as the template from which TCR beta VDJ combination and CDR3 sequence profiling were carried out. One entry per CDR3 protein, called by TCRdb with MiXCR from the reads. The sample contains 75,000 to 80,000 distinct CDR3 sequences, under 80% of which appear only once. Sequenced: sorted CD4+, CD8+, or CD8+CD57+ T cells (not recorded which) from PBMCs. Receptors were obtained from a human donor with aplastic anemia.

The V call is TRBV7-6, the J call TRBJ1-2; the D gene is possibly TRBD1 (6 bases). V dropped 5 bases and J dropped 3 bases, with 22 bases sitting between them. CDR3 length: 17 residues. Germline-derived CDR1 and CDR2 are SGHVS and FNYEAQ. CDR3 protein: CASSAGKSAGDYYGYTF. As DNA, the CDR3 is TGTGCCAGCAGCGCGGGCAAGAGCGCAGGGGACTACTATGGCTACACCTTC.

This clonotype was counted a single time. The chain is built from TRBV2 and TRBJ2-7, with TRBD1 matching over 11 bases. This CDR3 is built from 15 residues. Trimming took 8 bases from V and 2 from J; bases not matched to a gene: 8. Germline loops: CDR1 SNHLY, CDR2 FYNNEI. The CDR3 spells CASPAGQGATYEQYF. The DNA of the CDR3 is TGTGCCAGCCCCGCTGGACAGGGGGCTACCTACGAGCAGTACTTC.

V and J are TRBV10-1 and TRBJ2-1; 13 nucleotides line up with TRBD2. From germline, CDR1 is WNHNN and CDR2 SYGVQD (reference sequence). After removal of 10 bases from V and 8 bases from J, the junction contained 5 bases not matched to a gene. The CDR3 totals 13 residues. For the CDR3, the DNA is TGCGCCACCACCGGGACTAGCGGGGATGAGCAGTTCTTC. Encoded protein: CATTGTSGDEQFF.

The chain couples TRBV11-1 to TRBJ2-7; the D is unclear. V was cut by 1 base and J by 7 bases, with 23 bases left in between. The CDR3 sequence is 17 residues long. The germline gives CDR1 SGHAT, CDR2 FQDESV (reference sequence). CDR3 residues: CASSLGILRDGFVEQYF. The DNA of the CDR3 is TGTGCCAGCAGCTTAGGTATCTTGAGAGATGGTTTCGTTGAGCAGTACTTC.

The chain employs TRBV10-3 and TRBJ2-7, with 14 nucleotides matching TRBD2. The CDR3 runs to 17 residues. The J segment lost 2 bases and the V segment lost 6 bases, leaving 9 bases of the junction unmatched. Germline CDR1 ENHRY, CDR2 SYGVKD. CDR3 region: CAIRSSGLAGAAYEQYF. The CDR3 nucleotides are TGTGCCATCAGATCCTCGGGACTAGCGGGGGCTGCCTACGAGCAGTACTTC.

The chain employs TRBV11-1 and TRBJ2-1; D remains unclear. The V end lost 5 bases, the J end lost 0 bases, and 8 bases lay between the germline ends. The CDR3 spans 14 residues. CDR1 and CDR2 from the germline V gene are SGHAT and FQDESV (reference sequence). CDR3 amino acids: CASSTQTSYNEQFF. The CDR3 region has the DNA TGTGCCAGCAGCACCCAGACCTCCTACAATGAGCAGTTCTTC.

This clonotype was observed once. This chain joins TRBV4-1 and TRBJ2-3, with D possibly TRBD1 on 6 matching bases. Germline CDR1 is MGHRA and CDR2 is YSYEKL. V was shortened by 4 bases and J by 2 bases, with 10 bases between the two germline ends. This CDR3 is built from 14 residues. The CDR3 sequence is CASSPGQNTDTQYF. The CDR3 DNA follows: TGCGCCAGCAGCCCAGGACAGAACACAGATACGCAGTATTTT.

The V and J genes are TRBV2 and TRBJ2-7, with TRBD1 matching over 10 bases. The CDR3 covers 14 residues. Per the germline V gene, CDR1 is SNHLY and CDR2 is FYNNEI. The ends lost 5 bases at V and 4 bases at J; junction bases unmatched: 5. The CDR3: CASSLSGQGYEQYF. The CDR3 DNA sequence: TGTGCCAGCAGTCTATCGGGACAGGGGTACGAGCAGTACTTC.

V usage is TRBV11-2 and J usage is TRBJ1-2; TRBD1 agrees at 11 bases. With V trimmed by 4 bases and J by 3 bases, 10 bases remained unmatched. CDR1 is SGHAT, CDR2 FQNNGV, per germline. The length of the CDR3 is 17 residues. CDR3 nucleotide sequence: TGTGCCAGCAGCTACCGGGACAGGGGGAGAAACTACTATGGCTACACCTTC. Translation: CASSYRDRGRNYYGYTF.

The chain's CDR3 is CSAKTGRDTGELFF. The CDR3 DNA sequence: TGCAGTGCAAAGACAGGGCGGGACACCGGGGAGCTGTTTTTT. The chain has TRBV20-1 and TRBJ2-2, with 7 bases lining up with TRBD1. CDR1 DFQATT and CDR2 SNEGSKA come from the germline V gene (reference sequence). With V trimmed by 6 bases and J by 3 bases, 7 bases remained unmatched. The CDR3 runs to 14 residues.